This T cell receptor (beta chain) was captured in a study of T-cell memory formation after mild COVID-19. V lost 0 bases, J lost 3 bases, and 10 bases lay in between. CDR1 is SGHRS, CDR2 YFSETQ, per germline. CDR3 length: 14 residues. Study outcomes and limitations: What remained unconfirmed was the SARS-CoV-2 specificity of second-wave clones peaking on day 37.

This clonotype was counted ten times or more. The target antigen is unknown. TCRdb ran MiXCR on the 5' RACE reads and lists one entry per CDR3 protein. The sample has 70,000 to 95,000 distinct CDR3 sequences; roughly 13% are singletons. The clonotype comes from a man between 18 and 29 years old who had mild COVID-19 (a few samples of this study predate the infection). Cell type and time point are not known. Source material: PBMCs or a T cell subset sorted from them (not recorded which). The gene calls are TRBV5-1 and TRBJ2-7; weak D call: TRBD2 (5 bases). The CDR3 coding sequence is TGCGCCAGCAGCTTGGGATCGGGGATCTACGAGCAGTACTTC. As protein: CASSLGSGIYEQYF.